Following are 27 T cell receptor beta chains from one sample sequenced in a study of T-cell reconstitution after alpha-beta-depleted transplantation in children. Unique molecular identifiers were used to barcode this TCRbeta library. TCRdb reanalysed the PCR reads using MiXCR and keeps one entry per CDR3 protein. The sample records some 840,000 distinct CDR3 sequences, under 20% being singletons. The sample in question was PBMCs, mostly from graft donor cells, obtained 360 days after TCRalphabeta/CD19-depleted stem cell transplant. The receptors come from a male patient younger than 18 who had a stem cell transplant for acute lymphoblastic leukemia, so the T cells may come from the graft donor.

This clonotype was counted a few times. The chain joins TRBV6-5 to TRBJ2-7; D possibly corresponds to TRBD1 (5 bases). Germline V gene sequence: CDR1 MNHEY, CDR2 SVGAGI. The CDR3 contains 15 residues. V lost 0 bases and J lost 2, with 11 bases in between. In DNA form, the CDR3 reads TGTGCCAGCAGTTACTCGTTAGCCAGGGCCTACGAGCAGTACTTC. Protein product: CASSYSLARAYEQYF.

This sequence joins TRBV3-1 and TRBJ2-1; 9 bases fit TRBD2. V shed 11 bases, J shed 1 base, and the junction held 18 bases outside the gene matches. This CDR3 has 18 residues. In germline, CDR1 is LGHDT, CDR2 YNNKEL (reference sequence). This chain's CDR3 is CACSKLRLAEVSYNEQFF. CDR3 coding DNA: TGTGCCTGCTCCAAACTTAGACTAGCGGAGGTATCCTACAATGAGCAGTTCTTC.

This clonotype was seen a few times. This chain connects TRBV7-2 to TRBJ2-7; D is perhaps TRBD2 (5 bases). The CDR3 loop spans 16 amino acids. Trimming removed 2 bases from V and 0 bases from J, with 14 bases in between. Germline CDR1 SGHTA, CDR2 FQGNSA. The CDR3 DNA is TGTGCCAGCAGCTTAAGTAGCGCTCAAAGCTCCTACGAGCAGTACTTC. This gives the protein CASSLSSAQSSYEQYF.

The chain employs TRBV4-1 and TRBJ2-4; TRBD1 agrees at 9 bases. Germline lookup yields CDR1 MGHRA and CDR2 YSYEKL. V shed 1 base and J 4 bases; nucleotides not matched to a gene: 2. There are 15 residues in the CDR3. The chain's CDR3 is CASSQVGTGKNIQYF. In DNA form, the CDR3 reads TGCGCCAGCAGCCAAGTGGGGACAGGGAAAAACATTCAGTACTTC.

This clonotype was detected many times. The rearrangement uses TRBV11-3 and TRBJ2-5, with TRBD2 matching over 8 bases. Germline CDR1 and CDR2: SGHNT and YENEEA. There are 14 residues in the CDR3. V shed 5 bases, J shed 2 bases, and the junction held 4 bases outside the gene matches. CDR3 DNA: TGTGCCAGCAGCCGCCGGGGGGGACAAGAGACCCAGTACTTC. Translation: CASSRRGGQETQYF.

This clonotype was picked up a small number of times. V and J are TRBV11-1 and TRBJ2-5; a possible D gene is TRBD1 (5 bases). Trimming removed 3 bases at V and 4 bases at J, with 24 bases between. From germline, CDR1 is SGHAT and CDR2 FQDESV (reference sequence). This CDR3 comprises 18 residues. The CDR3, as DNA: TGTGCCAGCAGCTTGGGGTCGACAGTTCGGGTATTGCGAGAGACCCAGTACTTC. Protein product: CASSLGSTVRVLRETQYF. The full variable domain, in which reference TRBV11-1 and TRBJ2-5 provide the parts outside the CDR3, is EAEVAQSPRYKITEKSQAVAFWCDPISGHATLYWYRQILGQGPELLVQFQDESVVDDSQLPKDRFSAERLKGVDSTLKIQPAELGDSAMYLCASSLGSTVRVLRETQYFGPGTRLLVL.

This clonotype occurred a few times. The rearrangement uses TRBV25-1 and TRBJ2-7; perhaps TRBD1 as D (6 bases). The V gene lost 4 bases and the J gene lost 0 bases, with 16 bases spanning the gap. Germline assignment: CDR1 MGHDK and CDR2 SYGVNS. The length of the CDR3 is 16 residues. The CDR3 DNA reads as TGTGCCAGCAGTGTCCGGACAGACGCCACCTCCTACGAGCAGTACTTC. Translated: CASSVRTDATSYEQYF.

There are a few counts of this clonotype. The chain has TRBV20-1 and TRBJ2-2; 7 bases fit TRBD1. The CDR3 is made up of 14 amino acids. The junction had 3 bases not matched to a gene; V was cut back by 3 bases and J by 2 bases. CDR1 is DFQATT and CDR2 is SNEGSKA in the germline V gene (reference sequence). DNA of the CDR3: TGCAGTGCTAGCCGAGGGGGCAACACCGGGGAGCTGTTTTTT. It translates to CSASRGGNTGELFF.

The table lists this clonotype with a few counts. The V gene is TRBV5-1, the J gene TRBJ1-2; D ambiguous. V lost 3 bases to trimming and J lost 5 bases, with 8 bases between them. The CDR3 sequence is 12 residues long. Germline V gene sequence: CDR1 SGHRS, CDR2 YFSETQ. The CDR3 coding sequence is TGCGCCAGCAGCTCCCTTTCTTATGGCTACACCTTC. Amino acid sequence: CASSSLSYGYTF.

The chain is built from TRBV7-2 and TRBJ1-5; tentatively, D is TRBD1 (6 bases). V lost 2 bases and J lost 4, with 18 bases in between. The CDR3 consists of 17 residues. The germline V gene has CDR1 SGHTA and CDR2 FQGNSA. CDR3 nucleotide sequence: TGTGCCAGCAGCTTACAGCCTACAGGGTTGGGGAATCAGCCCCAGCATTTT. It is translated as CASSLQPTGLGNQPQHF.

The chain carries TRBV6-1 and TRBJ2-1; perhaps TRBD2 as D (6 bases). Deletions cut 7 bases from V and 6 bases from J, with 16 bases between. Germline V gene lookup returns CDR1 MNHNS and CDR2 SASEGT. The length of the CDR3 is 14 residues. Written as DNA, the CDR3 is TGTGCCAGCACTGCGACTAGTCCCCCCAATGAGCAGTTCTTC. This translates into CASTATSPPNEQFF.

This clonotype was counted a few times. The genes are TRBV5-1 and TRBJ2-1, with 9 bases fitting TRBD2. CDR3 size: 15 residues. Germline loops: CDR1 SGHRS, CDR2 YFSETQ. Trimming removed 2 bases from V and 6 bases from J; junction bases left unmatched: 6. Written as DNA, the CDR3 is TGCGCCAGCAGCTTACGAGATAGCGGGAGCAATGAGCAGTTCTTC. It encodes CASSLRDSGSNEQFF.

CDR3 residues: CATSRDKDTQYF. The CDR3 DNA reads TGTGCCACCAGCAGAGATAAAGATACGCAGTATTTT. The genes are TRBV15 and TRBJ2-3; D not certain. CDR1 is LNHNV, CDR2 YYDKDF, per germline (reference sequence). This CDR3 spans 12 amino acids. The germline V and J ends were trimmed by 0 bases and 5 bases, with 3 bases remaining between them.

This clonotype has more than one count but fewer than ten. The V gene is TRBV10-2, the J gene TRBJ2-7, with TRBD2 as a possible D gene (6 bases). This CDR3 has 13 residues. Trimming cost V 8 bases and J 7 bases, with 18 bases left between them. Germline assignment: CDR1 WSHSY and CDR2 SAAADI. DNA of the CDR3: TGCGCCAGCCGACTAGGGATCCGAGGGGAGCAGTACTTC. Translating it yields CASRLGIRGEQYF.

The table lists this clonotype with many counts. The chain joins TRBV4-2 to TRBJ2-7; 7 positions match TRBD2. The CDR3 contains 16 residues. CDR1 LGHNA and CDR2 YNFKEQ come from the germline V gene. Trimming at V came to 2 bases and at J to 7 bases, leaving 14 bases not matched to a gene. The CDR3, as DNA: TGTGCCAGCAGCCAACCGGGACTATCTTTTAACCGGGAGCAGTACTTC. This translates into CASSQPGLSFNREQYF.

This clonotype showed up just a few times. The V call is TRBV15, the J call TRBJ2-7; D tentatively reads TRBD1 or TRBD2 (5 bases each). This CDR3 has 14 amino acids. Germline V gene lookup returns CDR1 LNHNV and CDR2 YYDKDF (reference sequence). The V end lost 4 bases, the J end lost 2 bases, and 12 bases lay between the germline ends. The CDR3 protein is CATSTGTVPYEQYF. CDR3 nucleotide sequence: TGTGCCACCAGCACGGGGACGGTCCCCTACGAGCAGTACTTC. The variable domain in full, with the rest retrieved from reference TRBV15 and TRBJ2-7, is DAMVIQNPRYQVTQFGKPVTLSCSQTLNHNVMYWYQQKSSQAPKLLFHYYDKDFNNEADTPDNFQSRRPNTSFCFLDIRSPGLGDTAMYLCATSTGTVPYEQYFGPGTRLTVT.

This sequence joins TRBV7-3 and TRBJ2-3, with a tentative D call TRBD2 (6 bases). The germline V gene has CDR1 SGHTA and CDR2 FQGTGA. Trimming stripped 0 bases from V and 6 bases from J, with 19 bases between. This CDR3 has 17 residues. CDR3: CASSLTRRPGGMDTQYF. The CDR3, as DNA: TGTGCCAGCAGCTTAACTCGGCGCCCCGGAGGGATGGATACGCAGTATTTT.

The genes are TRBV18 and TRBJ1-1; D is perhaps TRBD1 (6 bases). Germline V CDR1 and CDR2: KGHSH, LQKENI. Trimming shortened V by 3 bases and J by 1 base, and 15 bases separated the two germline ends. The CDR3 is 16 residues long. CDR3 DNA sequence: TGTGCCAGCTCACCGCAGGGGAGAGGCTCGAACACTGAAGCTTTCTTT. Encoded protein: CASSPQGRGSNTEAFF. The variable domain in full, with the rest retrieved from reference TRBV18 and TRBJ1-1, is NAGVMQNPRHLVRRRGQEARLRCSPMKGHSHVYWYRQLPEEGLKFMVYLQKENIIDESGMPKERFSAEFPKEGPSILRIQQVVRGDSAAYFCASSPQGRGSNTEAFFGQGTRLTVV.

A word on this clonotype: At one end the junction does not follow the germline gene, possibly because of a read error. V and J are TRBV11-2 and TRBJ1-2, with a possible D match to TRBD1 (5 bases). In germline, CDR1 is SGHAT, CDR2 FQNNGV. The CDR3 extends over 14 amino acids. The CDR3 reads CASSSLRDDLATAF. CDR3 nucleotide sequence: TGTGCCAGCAGCTCCCTACGGGACGACCTGGCCACCGCCTTC.

J is TRBJ2-1 and V is TRBV5-1, with 7 bases that match TRBD1. Germline values: CDR1 SGHRS, CDR2 YFSETQ. V lost 7 bases and J lost 3; bases outside the gene matches: 10. The CDR3 has 15 residues. CDR3 bases: TGCGCCAGCCTCGGAGGCCAGGGGGTCTACAATGAGCAGTTCTTC. Amino acid sequence: CASLGGQGVYNEQFF. Complete variable domain (other parts from reference TRBV5-1 and TRBJ2-1): KAGVTQTPRYLIKTRGQQVTLSCSPISGHRSVSWYQQTPGQGLQFLFEYFSETQRNKGNFPGRFSGRQFSNSRSEMNVSTLELGDSALYLCASLGGQGVYNEQFFGPGTRLTVL.

This clonotype was counted a few times. The chain employs TRBV20-1 and TRBJ2-2; 9 bases match TRBD2. With V trimmed by 3 bases and J by 5 bases, 13 bases remained unmatched. CDR1 is DFQATT and CDR2 is SNEGSKA in the germline V gene (reference sequence). CDR3 length: 17 amino acids. In DNA, the CDR3 is TGCAGTGCTAGCAGTTGGGGCGGGAGGGAAATAACCGGGGAGCTGTTTTTT. It codes for CSASSWGGREITGELFF.

This clonotype was observed a few times. The genes are TRBV25-1 and TRBJ1-2; no firm D call. CDR1 and CDR2 (germline): MGHDK, SYGVNS. V dropped 5 bases and J dropped 8 bases, with 9 bases sitting between them. The CDR3 is made up of 11 amino acids. Here the CDR3 DNA reads TGTGCCAGCAGTTGGGCATGGGGCTACACCTTC. Its translation: CASSWAWGYTF.

This clonotype occurred many times. The chain combines TRBV29-1 with TRBJ1-2; D ambiguous. Trimming stripped 4 bases from V and 5 bases from J, with 14 bases between. The CDR3 is 13 amino acids. Germline V gene sequence: CDR1 SQVTM, CDR2 ANQGSEA. CDR3 loop: CSVVPNSGYGYTF. CDR3 in DNA: TGCAGCGTTGTACCGAACTCCGGATATGGCTACACCTTC.

This clonotype was found a few times. The chain uses TRBV4-1 and TRBJ1-4; TRBD1 matches 7 bases. The V gene end was trimmed by 2 bases and the J gene end by 8 bases; junction bases not matched to a gene: 5. The CDR3 contains 14 residues. CDR1 and CDR2 (germline): MGHRA, YSYEKL. The CDR3 bases are TGCGCCAGCAGCCAACCAGGGGGTCCGGAAAAACTGTTTTTT. Translated, it gives CASSQPGGPEKLFF.

Concerning this clonotype: The junction departs from the called germline gene at one end, perhaps through a read error. This chain connects TRBV20-1 to TRBJ1-4, with 8 bases identical to TRBD1. The germline V gene has CDR1 DFQATT and CDR2 SNEGSKA (reference sequence). The CDR3 consists of 15 residues. The CDR3 nucleotides read TGCAGTTCTAGGGGTTTTGGACAGGGAGGTGCACAACTGTTTTTT. Its translation is CSSRGFGQGGAQLFF.

V and J are TRBV24-1 and TRBJ2-3, with a possible D match to TRBD1 (5 bases). The ends were cut back, 6 bases at V and 3 bases at J, with 12 bases in the middle. Germline CDR1 is KGHDR and CDR2 is SFDVKD. This CDR3 contains 14 residues. The CDR3 sequence is CATSKGVRTDTQYF. CDR3 nucleotides: TGTGCCACCAGTAAAGGGGTGAGGACAGATACGCAGTATTTT.

This clonotype occurred a few times. The genes are TRBV7-8 and TRBJ1-1, with 9 nucleotides matching TRBD1. This CDR3 comprises 15 residues. V lost 3 bases, J lost 4 bases, and 6 bases stayed unmatched. Germline loops: CDR1 SGHVS, CDR2 FQNEAQ. Here the CDR3 DNA reads TGTGCCAGCAGCTTCAGGACAGGGGCGAGCACTGAAGCTTTCTTT. Its translation: CASSFRTGASTEAFF. The full variable domain, its missing parts supplied by reference TRBV7-8 and TRBJ1-1, is GAGVSQSPRYKVAKRGQDVALRCDPISGHVSLFWYQQALGQGPEFLTYFQNEAQLDKSGLPSDRFFAERPEGSVSTLKIQRTQQEDSAVYLCASSFRTGASTEAFFGQGTRLTVV.